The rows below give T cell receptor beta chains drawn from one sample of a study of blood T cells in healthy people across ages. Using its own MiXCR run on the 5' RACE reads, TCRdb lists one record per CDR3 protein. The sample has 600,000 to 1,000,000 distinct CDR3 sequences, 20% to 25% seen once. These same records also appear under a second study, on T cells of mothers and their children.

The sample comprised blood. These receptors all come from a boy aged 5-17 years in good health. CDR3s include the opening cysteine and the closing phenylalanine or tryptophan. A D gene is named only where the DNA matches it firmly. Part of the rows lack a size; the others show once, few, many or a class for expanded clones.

cdr3_aa: CSVEYGSWQETQYF
cdr3_nt: TGCAGCGTTGAATACGGGAGTTGGCAAGAGACCCAGTACTTC
d_call: .
clone_size: .
v_call: TRBV29-1
j_call: TRBJ2-5

cdr3_aa: CASSVAGANYGYTF
cdr3_nt: TGTGCCAGCAGCGTAGCCGGAGCTAACTATGGCTACACCTTC
d_call: .
clone_size: .
v_call: TRBV9
j_call: TRBJ1-2

cdr3_aa: CASSQGTANYGYTF
cdr3_nt: TGCGCCAGCAGCCAAGGGACAGCTAACTATGGCTACACCTTC
d_call: .
clone_size: many
v_call: TRBV4-3
j_call: TRBJ1-2

cdr3_aa: CASSHGGSFYEQYF
cdr3_nt: TGCGCCAGCAGCCACGGTGGCTCTTTCTACGAGCAGTACTTC
d_call: .
clone_size: few
v_call: TRBV4-1
j_call: TRBJ2-7

cdr3_aa: CASRIKDGKGSYNEQFF
cdr3_nt: TGTGCCAGCAGGATAAAGGACGGGAAGGGCTCCTACAATGAGCAGTTCTTC
d_call: .
clone_size: few
v_call: TRBV6-1
j_call: TRBJ2-1

cdr3_aa: CASSDRGGVKDTQYF
cdr3_nt: TGTGCCAGCAGTGATCGCGGGGGGGTTAAAGATACGCAGTATTTT
d_call: TRBD2
clone_size: .
v_call: TRBV2
j_call: TRBJ2-3

cdr3_aa: CASSLDRGLGELFF
cdr3_nt: TGTGCCAGCAGCTTGGACAGGGGGCTCGGGGAGCTGTTTTTT
d_call: TRBD1
clone_size: few
v_call: TRBV5-6
j_call: TRBJ2-2

cdr3_aa: CASSPHRGQETQYF
cdr3_nt: TGTGCCAGCAGTCCCCACAGGGGTCAAGAGACCCAGTACTTC
d_call: TRBD1
clone_size: few
v_call: TRBV12-3/TRBV12-4
j_call: TRBJ2-5

cdr3_aa: CSARRPPGQGEGQVGYTF
cdr3_nt: TGCAGTGCTAGAAGGCCCCCGGGACAGGGGGAGGGACAGGTTGGCTACACCTTC
d_call: TRBD1
clone_size: .
v_call: TRBV20-1
j_call: TRBJ1-2

cdr3_aa: CSARDQGQGIYEQYF
cdr3_nt: TGCAGTGCTAGAGATCAAGGGCAGGGGATTTACGAGCAGTACTTC
d_call: .
clone_size: .
v_call: TRBV20-1
j_call: TRBJ2-7

cdr3_aa: CAISESQSGKNTGELFF
cdr3_nt: TGTGCCATCAGTGAGTCTCAGAGCGGAAAGAACACCGGGGAGCTGTTTTTT
d_call: .
clone_size: once
v_call: TRBV10-3
j_call: TRBJ2-2

cdr3_aa: CATSDLQRQGKETQYF
cdr3_nt: TGTGCCACCAGTGATTTGCAGCGACAGGGTAAAGAGACCCAGTACTTC
d_call: TRBD1
clone_size: .
v_call: TRBV24-1
j_call: TRBJ2-5

cdr3_aa: CASSYSGGAYERYF
cdr3_nt: TGTGCCAGCAGTTATAGCGGGGGGGCCTACGAGCGGTACTTC
d_call: TRBD2
clone_size: .
v_call: TRBV12-3/TRBV12-4
j_call: TRBJ2-7

cdr3_aa: CASSRGLAGVPEQFF
cdr3_nt: TGTGCCAGCAGTAGGGGACTAGCGGGAGTACCTGAGCAGTTCTTC
d_call: TRBD2
clone_size: many
v_call: TRBV6-5
j_call: TRBJ2-1

cdr3_aa: CASSYLSNTDTQYF
cdr3_nt: TGTGCCAGCAGTTACTTGTCCAACACAGATACGCAGTATTTT
d_call: .
clone_size: .
v_call: TRBV6-2/TRBV6-3
j_call: TRBJ2-3

cdr3_aa: CASSYSRAGGNEQFF
cdr3_nt: TGTGCCAGCAGTTACTCGAGGGCAGGGGGGAATGAGCAGTTCTTC
d_call: .
clone_size: few
v_call: TRBV6-2/TRBV6-3
j_call: TRBJ2-1

cdr3_aa: CASSYGGASKEQYF
cdr3_nt: TGTGCCAGCAGTTACGGGGGGGCGTCGAAAGAGCAGTACTTC
d_call: .
clone_size: few
v_call: TRBV6-5
j_call: TRBJ2-7

cdr3_aa: CASSLYPGIVEQYF
cdr3_nt: TGTGCCAGCAGCCTCTATCCAGGGATCGTTGAGCAGTACTTC
d_call: .
clone_size: .
v_call: TRBV7-2
j_call: TRBJ2-7

cdr3_aa: CSAIWRGGYQETQYF
cdr3_nt: TGCAGTGCTATATGGAGGGGGGGCTACCAAGAGACCCAGTACTTC
d_call: .
clone_size: few
v_call: TRBV20-1
j_call: TRBJ2-5

cdr3_aa: CASSSRDRVVDTQYF
cdr3_nt: TGTGCCAGCAGCTCCCGGGACAGGGTGGTAGATACGCAGTATTTT
d_call: TRBD1
clone_size: once
v_call: TRBV7-2
j_call: TRBJ2-3

cdr3_aa: CASSVVGSDRGYTF
cdr3_nt: TGTGCCAGCAGCGTAGTCGGCAGCGACCGGGGCTACACCTTC
d_call: .
clone_size: .
v_call: TRBV9
j_call: TRBJ1-2

cdr3_aa: CSVEPNTGLETQYF
cdr3_nt: TGCAGCGTTGAGCCAAACACGGGCCTAGAGACCCAGTACTTC
d_call: .
clone_size: many
v_call: TRBV29-1
j_call: TRBJ2-5

cdr3_aa: CASSLGGGRQETQYF
cdr3_nt: TGTGCCAGCAGCTTAGGGGGGGGGAGACAAGAGACCCAGTACTTC
d_call: TRBD2
clone_size: .
v_call: TRBV7-6
j_call: TRBJ2-5

cdr3_aa: CASSYGPGSNTEAFF
cdr3_nt: TGTGCCAGCAGTTACGGCCCGGGATCGAACACTGAAGCTTTCTTT
d_call: .
clone_size: .
v_call: TRBV6-2/TRBV6-3
j_call: TRBJ1-1

cdr3_aa: CASSLTWNQETQYF
cdr3_nt: TGCGCCAGCAGCTTGACCTGGAACCAAGAGACCCAGTACTTC
d_call: .
clone_size: few
v_call: TRBV5-1
j_call: TRBJ2-5

cdr3_aa: CASSAPEGGYQETQYF
cdr3_nt: TGTGCCAGCAGTGCACCGGAGGGAGGGTACCAAGAGACCCAGTACTTC
d_call: TRBD2
clone_size: .
v_call: TRBV6-1
j_call: TRBJ2-5

cdr3_aa: CASSPGRHEYNEQFF
cdr3_nt: TGTGCCAGCAGCCCAGGACGACACGAGTACAATGAGCAGTTCTTC
d_call: .
clone_size: .
v_call: TRBV2
j_call: TRBJ2-1